Presented here are 15 T cell receptor beta chains from one specimen sequenced in a study of beta chain features in type 1 diabetes. Reverse transcription of all isolated RNA meant that expressed TCRB transcripts were sequenced. The assay was immunoSEQ multiplex PCR, and TCRdb's table has in-frame clones only and misses some. Here the sample spans about 330,000 clones, more than 9.5% being singletons. The sequencing input was naive CD4+ T cells from blood. These receptors all stem from a woman in her twenties or thirties in good health.

This clone turned up a few times. V usage is TRBV7-3 and J usage is TRBJ2-1; D might be TRBD2 (5 bases). Germline V CDR1 and CDR2: SGHTA, FQGTGA. Trimming removed 4 bases from V and 9 bases from J, with 19 bases in between. CDR3 length: 15 amino acids. This CDR3 is CASSSHSVPIGEQFF. CDR3 DNA sequence: TGTGCCAGCAGCTCACATAGCGTGCCGATCGGTGAGCAGTTCTTC.

This clone has just a few counts. V usage is TRBV4-1 and J usage is TRBJ2-4; TRBD2 aligns across 7 bases. Per the germline V gene, CDR1 is MGHRA and CDR2 is YSYEKL. V shed 1 base and J 1 base; nucleotides not matched to a gene: 10. The CDR3 extends over 18 amino acids. The CDR3 loop is CASSQGLPAGVAKNIQYF. The CDR3 DNA follows: TGCGCCAGCAGCCAAGGTCTACCGGCGGGAGTGGCCAAAAACATTCAGTACTTC.

The V and J genes are TRBV30 and TRBJ1-5, with D hard to call. Trimming removed 3 bases from V and 0 bases from J, with 15 bases in between. The CDR3 loop spans 16 amino acids. The germline gives CDR1 GTSNPN, CDR2 SVGIG (reference sequence). The CDR3 DNA reads TGTGCCTGGAGCCCCACCTTAGACACTAGCAATCAGCCCCAGCATTTT. This codes for CAWSPTLDTSNQPQHF. The full variable domain, with the rest looked up from reference TRBV30 and TRBJ1-5, is SQTIHQWPATLVQPVGSPLSLECTVEGTSNPNLYWYRQAAGRGLQLLFYSVGIGQISSEVPQNLSASRPQDRQFILSSKKLLLSDSGFYLCAWSPTLDTSNQPQHFGDGTRLSIL.

This clone was seen more than once but under ten times. Other DNA sequences in this specimen translate into the identical CDR3. The chain uses TRBV18 and TRBJ1-1; a weak D match, TRBD1 (5 bases). V was cut by 3 bases and J by 7 bases, with 6 bases left in between. This CDR3 has 11 amino acids. From germline, CDR1 is KGHSH and CDR2 LQKENI. This CDR3 is CASSPGGEAFF. CDR3 nucleotide sequence: TGTGCCAGCTCACCCGGGGGTGAAGCTTTCTTT.

The V gene is TRBV7-2, the J gene TRBJ2-3, with 7 bases matching TRBD2. This CDR3 comprises 17 residues. The trim removed 2 bases at V and 1 base at J, leaving 9 bases unmatched. The V gene's germline CDR1 is SGHTA and CDR2 FQGNSA. The CDR3 bases are TGTGCCAGCAGCTTAAGGTTGACGGGAGGAGGCACAGATACGCAGTATTTT. It translates to CASSLRLTGGGTDTQYF.

The chain combines TRBV5-4 with TRBJ1-1; TRBD1 aligns across 8 bases. From germline, CDR1 is SGHNT and CDR2 YYREEE (reference sequence). With V trimmed by 4 bases and J by 1 base, 9 bases remained unmatched. The CDR3 is 16 amino acids. The chain's CDR3 is CASSRAGQGANTEAFF. Written as DNA, the CDR3 is TGTGCCAGCAGCCGGGCCGGGCAGGGGGCGAACACTGAAGCTTTCTTT.

The chain uses TRBV4-1 and TRBJ2-6; 10 positions agree with TRBD2. With 3 bases clipped from V and 1 base from J, the junction kept 3 bases outside the gene matches. This CDR3 is 17 amino acids long. CDR1 is MGHRA, CDR2 YSYEKL, per germline. The CDR3 nucleotides read TGCGCCAGCAGCCATTGGACTAGCGGTTCTGGGGCCAACGTCCTGACTTTC. Translated, it gives CASSHWTSGSGANVLTF.

This clone has only a few counts. The chain couples TRBV7-2 to TRBJ1-1; D uncertain. Trimming cost V 2 bases and J 1 base, with 8 bases left between them. The CDR3 has 14 residues. Germline CDR1 and CDR2: SGHTA and FQGNSA. CDR3 DNA sequence: TGTGCCAGCAGCTTATGGGAGGGGAACACTGAAGCTTTCTTT. Its translation is CASSLWEGNTEAFF. Together with reference TRBV7-2 and TRBJ1-1, the CDR3 gives the full variable domain: GAGVSQSPSNKVTEKGKDVELRCDPISGHTALYWYRQSLGQGLEFLIYFQGNSAPDKSGLPSDRFSAERTGGSVSTLTIQRTQQEDSAVYLCASSLWEGNTEAFFGQGTRLTVV.

The rearrangement joins TRBV28 to TRBJ1-5; D may be TRBD1 (6 bases). This CDR3 has 13 residues. Germline V gives CDR1 MDHEN, CDR2 SYDVKM. With 10 bases removed from V and 7 bases from J, the gap between germline ends came to 17 bases. CDR3 protein: CATIGGGAQPQHF. The CDR3 nucleotides are TGTGCCACCATTGGGGGGGGCGCGCAGCCCCAGCATTTT.

Concerning this clone itself: The CDR3 does not end in the conserved phenylalanine or tryptophan, so this is likely a read error. Because the CDR3's place on the DNA is in doubt, the DNA is left out and the CDR3 is given as listed by TCRdb. V usage is TRBV15 and J usage is TRBJ2-7; TRBD2 reflects the table's D call only, with no check against the DNA. Termini included, the CDR3 measures 12 amino acids. Germline V CDR1 and CDR2: LNHNV, YYDKDF (reference sequence). CDR3 region: CATSRAEGLEAI.

This chain connects TRBV14 to TRBJ2-2, with 7 bases matching TRBD1. With V trimmed by 4 bases and J by 4 bases, 9 bases remained unmatched. Germline V gene data show CDR1 as SGHDN and CDR2 as FVKESK. This CDR3 is built from 16 residues. The CDR3 DNA is TGTGCCAGCAGCCTTCAGGGGGTATCGGGCACCGGGGAGCTGTTTTTT. Translation: CASSLQGVSGTGELFF.

The rearrangement uses TRBV25-1 and TRBJ2-7; TRBD2 matches at 9 bases. Germline CDR1 reads MGHDK; CDR2 reads SYGVNS. The V segment lost 1 base and the J segment 3 bases; nucleotides outside the gene matches: 4. This CDR3 spans 15 amino acids. CDR3 protein: CASSEWASGDYEQYF. In DNA form, the CDR3 reads TGTGCCAGCAGTGAATGGGCTAGCGGGGACTACGAGCAGTACTTC.

In its sample, this clone was seen a few times. This rearrangement joins TRBV15 to TRBJ2-7, with 7 nucleotides matching TRBD2. Germline V gives CDR1 LNHNV, CDR2 YYDKDF (reference sequence). The trim removed 1 base at V and 0 bases at J, leaving 0 bases unmatched. This CDR3 comprises 14 residues. The CDR3 is CATSRGGSSYEQYF. Here the CDR3 DNA reads TGTGCCACCAGCAGAGGCGGGAGCTCCTACGAGCAGTACTTC.

V usage is TRBV28 and J usage is TRBJ2-5; TRBD2 agrees at 10 bases. The V gene's germline CDR1 is MDHEN and CDR2 SYDVKM. The V and J ends lost 2 bases and 5 bases, in that order; junction bases with no gene match: 5. The CDR3 loop spans 15 amino acids. The DNA of the CDR3 is TGTGCCAGCAGTTTAGGGCTAGCGGGAGCTGAGACCCAGTACTTC. Its translation: CASSLGLAGAETQYF.

The gene calls are TRBV7-8 and TRBJ2-2; 9 positions agree with TRBD1. Germline trimming cut 2 bases from V and 4 bases from J; bases unmatched to any gene: 5. Per germline, CDR1 SGHVS and CDR2 FQNEAQ. This CDR3 contains 16 residues. CDR3 nucleotides: TGTGCCAGCAGCTTAACCCGGGACAGGGTCACCGGGGAGCTGTTTTTT. It encodes CASSLTRDRVTGELFF.